This T cell receptor beta chain was documented in a study of cytomegalovirus exposure and HLA in healthy donors. Study-level findings and limits: A later examination showed that TCR association rates differed by HLA locus, with DRB1 most and HLA-C fewest. Most of the TCR beta V segments (in an earlier analysis) were productive either about 87% or about 30% of the time.

Of note for this clone: Its cognate antigen is unknown.

PCR employed 60 Vbeta and 13 Jbeta primers. TCRdb's table, derived via immunoSEQ multiplex PCR, lists solely in-frame clones and lacks some. The table lists about 63,000 clones, around 73% of them singletons. This clonotype was sampled from a man between 45 and 60 years old in good health and CMV-seronegative. Sequenced sample: PBMCs.

The CDR3 loop is CASSLRGGSNQPQHF. CDR3 nucleotide sequence: TGCGCCAGCAGCTTAAGGGGCGGAAGCAATCAGCCCCAGCATTTT. V usage is TRBV5-1 and J usage is TRBJ1-5; the D gene is possibly TRBD1 (5 bases). There are 15 residues in the CDR3. CDR1 and CDR2 from the germline V gene are SGHRS and YFSETQ. Deletions cut 2 bases from V and 1 base from J, with 10 bases between.